This is a list of T cell receptor beta chains from one sample in a study of OX40 agonist ivuxolimab in advanced cancers. Repertoires were generated with immunoSEQ multiplex PCR, while TCRdb's copy carries only in-frame clones and drops some. Of 40,000 to 45,000 clones detected, approximately 84% appear once; the ten largest clones hold 0.3% to 0.4%. The sample here was CD4+ or CD8+ T cells sorted from blood, taken in a trial of the OX40 agonist ivuxolimab. These receptors originate from an adult with an advanced solid tumor such as melanoma, head and neck, liver or kidney cancer. Each CDR3 is given with its conserved first and last residue. D genes are given only for firm matches. Part of the rows lack a size; the others show once, few, many or a class for expanded clones.

clone_size: NA; j_call: TRBJ1-4; v_call: TRBV25-1; cdr3_length: 16; d_call: NA; cdr3_aa: CASSASGRASDEKLFF; cdr3_nt: TGTGCCAGCAGTGCGAGCGGGAGGGCGTCGGATGAAAAACTGTTTTTT
clone_size: NA; j_call: TRBJ1-3; v_call: TRBV6-6; cdr3_length: 13; d_call: NA; cdr3_aa: CASSYGLGNTIYF; cdr3_nt: TGTGCCAGCAGTTATGGACTAGGAAACACCATATATTTT
clone_size: NA; j_call: TRBJ2-3; v_call: TRBV7-2; cdr3_length: 18; d_call: TRBD2; cdr3_aa: CASSPGLAGGYRTDTQYF; cdr3_nt: TGTGCCAGCAGCCCAGGACTAGCGGGAGGTTACCGCACAGATACGCAGTATTTT
clone_size: NA; j_call: TRBJ1-4; v_call: TRBV19; cdr3_length: 16; d_call: NA; cdr3_aa: CASSQRRTTTNEKLFF; cdr3_nt: TGTGCCAGTAGTCAACGTCGGACGACAACTAATGAAAAACTGTTTTTT
clone_size: NA; j_call: TRBJ2-1; v_call: TRBV29-1; cdr3_length: 12; d_call: TRBD2; cdr3_aa: CSALYGRNEQFF; cdr3_nt: TGCAGCGCCCTTTACGGGAGGAATGAGCAGTTCTTC
clone_size: NA; j_call: TRBJ2-2; v_call: TRBV7-3; cdr3_length: 17; d_call: TRBD2; cdr3_aa: CASSKGPSGGAPGELFF; cdr3_nt: TGTGCCAGCAGCAAGGGCCCTAGCGGGGGGGCCCCCGGGGAGCTGTTTTTT
clone_size: NA; j_call: TRBJ2-1; v_call: TRBV13; cdr3_length: 15; d_call: NA; cdr3_aa: CASRPLAVFYNEQFF; cdr3_nt: TGTGCCAGCAGACCCTTAGCGGTTTTCTACAATGAGCAGTTCTTC
clone_size: NA; j_call: TRBJ2-3; v_call: TRBV27; cdr3_length: 15; d_call: TRBD2; cdr3_aa: CASTPLAALRDTQYF; cdr3_nt: TGTGCCAGCACCCCACTAGCGGCCCTTCGAGATACGCAGTATTTT
clone_size: NA; j_call: TRBJ1-1; v_call: TRBV29-1; cdr3_length: 12; d_call: NA; cdr3_aa: CSSRGLGAEAFF; cdr3_nt: TGCAGCTCGCGGGGGCTAGGAGCTGAAGCTTTCTTT
clone_size: NA; j_call: TRBJ2-2; v_call: TRBV5-1; cdr3_length: 17; d_call: NA; cdr3_aa: CASSPWGLTSNTGELFF; cdr3_nt: TGCGCCAGCAGCCCTTGGGGGCTGACATCGAACACCGGGGAGCTGTTTTTT
clone_size: NA; j_call: TRBJ2-3; v_call: TRBV7-2; cdr3_length: 13; d_call: NA; cdr3_aa: CASSLPTDDTQYF; cdr3_nt: TGTGCCAGCAGCTTACCGACGGACGATACGCAGTATTTT
clone_size: NA; j_call: TRBJ1-1; v_call: TRBV7-9; cdr3_length: 13; d_call: NA; cdr3_aa: CASSSGLNTEAFF; cdr3_nt: TGTGCCAGCAGCAGCGGCTTGAACACTGAAGCTTTCTTT
clone_size: NA; j_call: TRBJ1-4; v_call: TRBV27; cdr3_length: 17; d_call: TRBD1; cdr3_aa: CASSLILGGRSNEKLFF; cdr3_nt: TGTGCCAGCAGTTTGATCCTAGGGGGCAGAAGTAATGAAAAACTGTTTTTT
clone_size: NA; j_call: TRBJ1-4; v_call: TRBV7-8; cdr3_length: 17; d_call: TRBD1; cdr3_aa: CASSPPLGQGAGEKLFF; cdr3_nt: TGTGCCAGCAGCCCCCCCTTAGGCCAGGGGGCGGGGGAAAAACTGTTTTTT
clone_size: once; j_call: TRBJ2-5; v_call: TRBV7-9; cdr3_length: 13; d_call: NA; cdr3_aa: CASRPGPQETQYF; cdr3_nt: TGTGCCAGCAGACCGGGACCCCAAGAGACCCAGTACTTC
clone_size: NA; j_call: TRBJ1-5; v_call: TRBV28; cdr3_length: 14; d_call: TRBD1; cdr3_aa: CASEQGAGNQPQHF; cdr3_nt: TGTGCCAGCGAACAGGGGGCAGGTAATCAGCCCCAGCATTTT
clone_size: once; j_call: TRBJ2-7; v_call: TRBV18; cdr3_length: 13; d_call: TRBD2; cdr3_aa: CASSPGTSNEQYF; cdr3_nt: TGTGCCAGCTCACCAGGGACTAGCAACGAGCAGTACTTC
clone_size: NA; j_call: TRBJ2-7; v_call: TRBV27; cdr3_length: 15; d_call: NA; cdr3_aa: CASSLRFRGAYEQYF; cdr3_nt: TGTGCCAGCAGTTTAAGGTTTAGGGGTGCCTACGAGCAGTACTTC
clone_size: NA; j_call: TRBJ1-5; v_call: TRBV5-5; cdr3_length: 17; d_call: NA; cdr3_aa: CASSRDGTAGLNQPQHF; cdr3_nt: TGTGCCAGCAGCCGGGACGGGACGGCAGGCCTTAATCAGCCCCAGCATTTT
clone_size: once; j_call: TRBJ1-1; v_call: TRBV28; cdr3_length: 15; d_call: NA; cdr3_aa: CASSFRTVHHTEAFF; cdr3_nt: TGTGCCAGCAGTTTCCGGACCGTACATCACACTGAAGCTTTCTTT
clone_size: NA; j_call: TRBJ2-2; v_call: TRBV7-6; cdr3_length: 15; d_call: TRBD2; cdr3_aa: CASSMTGTSTGELFF; cdr3_nt: TGTGCCAGCAGCATGACCGGGACTAGCACCGGGGAGCTGTTTTTT
clone_size: NA; j_call: TRBJ2-7; v_call: TRBV5-6; cdr3_length: 12; d_call: NA; cdr3_aa: CASSGLAYEQYF; cdr3_nt: TGTGCCAGCAGCGGGCTTGCCTACGAGCAGTACTTC
clone_size: NA; j_call: TRBJ1-4; v_call: TRBV15; cdr3_length: 16; d_call: NA; cdr3_aa: CATSKGGPLSSEKLFF; cdr3_nt: TGTGCCACCAGCAAGGGAGGACCGCTTTCTAGTGAAAAACTGTTTTTT
clone_size: NA; j_call: TRBJ2-5; v_call: TRBV7-2; cdr3_length: 14; d_call: NA; cdr3_aa: CASSPQSGGVTQYF; cdr3_nt: TGTGCCAGCAGCCCACAGAGTGGCGGTGTGACCCAGTACTTC
clone_size: NA; j_call: TRBJ2-3; v_call: TRBV7-3; cdr3_length: 15; d_call: NA; cdr3_aa: CASSVMPGAPDTQYF; cdr3_nt: TGTGCCAGCAGCGTAATGCCGGGGGCCCCAGATACGCAGTATTTT
clone_size: NA; j_call: TRBJ1-4; v_call: TRBV7-9; cdr3_length: 15; d_call: NA; cdr3_aa: CASSLIGGLDEKLFF; cdr3_nt: TGTGCCAGCAGCTTAATCGGGGGGCTAGACGAAAAACTGTTTTTT
clone_size: few; j_call: TRBJ1-1; v_call: TRBV5-1; cdr3_length: 14; d_call: NA; cdr3_aa: CASSYDRPSSEAFF; cdr3_nt: TGCGCCAGCAGCTACGATCGTCCCTCTTCTGAAGCTTTCTTT
clone_size: NA; j_call: TRBJ2-3; v_call: TRBV14; cdr3_length: 18; d_call: NA; cdr3_aa: CASSQNVPRGGHTDTQYF; cdr3_nt: TGTGCCAGCAGCCAAAATGTTCCCCGAGGGGGTCACACAGATACGCAGTATTTT
clone_size: NA; j_call: TRBJ2-7; v_call: TRBV9; cdr3_length: 14; d_call: TRBD1; cdr3_aa: CASSVGQGLGEQYF; cdr3_nt: TGTGCCAGCAGCGTAGGACAGGGGCTGGGAGAGCAGTACTTC
clone_size: NA; j_call: TRBJ2-3; v_call: TRBV18; cdr3_length: 16; d_call: TRBD2; cdr3_aa: CASSPPGAGGTDTQYF; cdr3_nt: TGTGCCAGCTCACCACCGGGAGCGGGAGGGACAGATACGCAGTATTTT
clone_size: NA; j_call: TRBJ2-3; v_call: TRBV4-3; cdr3_length: 15; d_call: TRBD2; cdr3_aa: CASSRGLAGTDTQYF; cdr3_nt: TGCGCCAGCAGCCGGGGACTAGCGGGCACAGATACGCAGTATTTT
clone_size: NA; j_call: TRBJ2-3; v_call: TRBV7-7; cdr3_length: 14; d_call: TRBD2; cdr3_aa: CASSPGTSVDTQYF; cdr3_nt: TGTGCCAGCAGCCCTGGGACTAGCGTGGATACGCAGTATTTT
clone_size: NA; j_call: TRBJ2-3; v_call: TRBV4-2; cdr3_length: 16; d_call: TRBD2; cdr3_aa: CASSQGVGTTTDTQYF; cdr3_nt: TGTGCCAGCAGCCAAGGTGTCGGGACTACCACAGATACGCAGTATTTT
clone_size: NA; j_call: TRBJ2-7; v_call: TRBV6-5; cdr3_length: 15; d_call: NA; cdr3_aa: CASSLDRDYGYEQYF; cdr3_nt: TGTGCCAGCAGTCTGGACAGGGACTACGGGTACGAGCAGTACTTC
clone_size: NA; j_call: TRBJ1-1; v_call: TRBV10-1; cdr3_length: 14; d_call: NA; cdr3_aa: CASSDSGCKSIAFF; cdr3_nt: TGCGCCAGCAGTGACTCAGGGTGCAAGTCGATTGCTTTCTTT
clone_size: few; j_call: TRBJ2-7; v_call: TRBV25-1; cdr3_length: 11; d_call: NA; cdr3_aa: CASSGGYEQYF; cdr3_nt: TGTGCCAGCAGTGGGGGCTACGAGCAGTACTTC
clone_size: NA; j_call: TRBJ1-4; v_call: TRBV6-1; cdr3_length: 14; d_call: TRBD1; cdr3_aa: CASRAGQGLEKLFF; cdr3_nt: TGTGCCAGCAGGGCGGGACAGGGGTTAGAAAAACTGTTTTTT
clone_size: NA; j_call: TRBJ2-5; v_call: TRBV7-9; cdr3_length: 14; d_call: NA; cdr3_aa: CASSTAGTPETQYF; cdr3_nt: TGTGCCAGCAGCACCGCTGGGACCCCGGAGACCCAGTACTTC
clone_size: NA; j_call: TRBJ1-4; v_call: TRBV6-6; cdr3_length: 14; d_call: TRBD1; cdr3_aa: CASNFRGQREKLFF; cdr3_nt: TGTGCCAGCAATTTCAGGGGGCAGCGTGAAAAACTGTTTTTT
clone_size: NA; j_call: TRBJ2-6; v_call: TRBV2; cdr3_length: 16; d_call: NA; cdr3_aa: CASYRSGNSGANVLTF; cdr3_nt: TGTGCCAGCTACCGGTCAGGAAACTCTGGGGCCAACGTCCTGACTTTC
clone_size: NA; j_call: TRBJ2-3; v_call: TRBV27; cdr3_length: 18; d_call: TRBD1; cdr3_aa: CASSQLPGQGPSTDTQYF; cdr3_nt: TGTGCCAGCAGCCAACTCCCGGGACAGGGACCTAGCACAGATACGCAGTATTTT
clone_size: NA; j_call: TRBJ1-3; v_call: TRBV28; cdr3_length: 15; d_call: NA; cdr3_aa: CASSPTGTGGNTIYF; cdr3_nt: TGTGCCAGCAGTCCCACGGGAACGGGTGGAAACACCATATATTTT
clone_size: once; j_call: TRBJ1-5; v_call: TRBV19; cdr3_length: 13; d_call: NA; cdr3_aa: CASRGTVGQPQHF; cdr3_nt: TGTGCCAGTAGGGGGACGGTGGGTCAGCCCCAGCATTTT
clone_size: NA; j_call: TRBJ2-2; v_call: TRBV5-1; cdr3_length: 14; d_call: NA; cdr3_aa: CASSLLEDTGELFF; cdr3_nt: TGCGCCAGCAGCTTGCTGGAGGACACCGGGGAGCTGTTTTTT
clone_size: NA; j_call: TRBJ2-7; v_call: TRBV4-2; cdr3_length: 16; d_call: TRBD2; cdr3_aa: CASSQALAGGIYEQYF; cdr3_nt: TGTGCCAGCAGCCAAGCTCTAGCGGGAGGTATTTACGAGCAGTACTTC
clone_size: NA; j_call: TRBJ2-3; v_call: TRBV4-3; cdr3_length: 17; d_call: TRBD2; cdr3_aa: CASSQGLAGGGTDTQYF; cdr3_nt: TGCGCCAGCAGCCAAGGACTAGCGGGGGGCGGCACAGATACGCAGTATTTT
clone_size: NA; j_call: TRBJ2-5; v_call: TRBV7-6; cdr3_length: 14; d_call: TRBD1; cdr3_aa: CASSLGTAQETQYF; cdr3_nt: TGTGCCAGCAGCTTGGGGACAGCCCAAGAGACCCAGTACTTC
clone_size: NA; j_call: TRBJ2-4; v_call: TRBV2; cdr3_length: 11; d_call: NA; cdr3_aa: CASREDVIQYF; cdr3_nt: TGTGCCAGCAGGGAGGACGTAATTCAGTACTTC
clone_size: few; j_call: TRBJ2-3; v_call: TRBV4-1; cdr3_length: 16; d_call: NA; cdr3_aa: CASSQMDMGFPDTQYF; cdr3_nt: TGCGCCAGCAGCCAGATGGACATGGGATTCCCAGATACGCAGTATTTT
clone_size: NA; j_call: TRBJ2-7; v_call: TRBV5-1; cdr3_length: 16; d_call: TRBD2; cdr3_aa: CASSLTLAGGAYEQYF; cdr3_nt: TGCGCCAGCAGCTTGACACTAGCGGGAGGGGCCTACGAGCAGTACTTC
clone_size: once; j_call: TRBJ2-2; v_call: TRBV2; cdr3_length: 13; d_call: NA; cdr3_aa: CASTRTATGELFF; cdr3_nt: TGTGCCAGCACTAGGACGGCTACCGGGGAGCTGTTTTTT
clone_size: NA; j_call: TRBJ1-1; v_call: TRBV11-1; cdr3_length: 14; d_call: NA; cdr3_aa: CASSSRAENTEAFF; cdr3_nt: TGTGCCAGCAGCTCCCGAGCCGAGAACACTGAAGCTTTCTTT
clone_size: NA; j_call: TRBJ2-5; v_call: TRBV18; cdr3_length: 11; d_call: NA; cdr3_aa: CAGSAPGAQYF; cdr3_nt: TGTGCCGGCTCGGCCCCTGGGGCCCAGTACTTC
clone_size: NA; j_call: TRBJ1-5; v_call: TRBV7-8; cdr3_length: 13; d_call: NA; cdr3_aa: CASSPPGEQPQHF; cdr3_nt: TGTGCCAGCAGCCCCCCTGGGGAACAGCCCCAGCATTTT
clone_size: NA; j_call: TRBJ2-3; v_call: TRBV6-5; cdr3_length: 14; d_call: TRBD2; cdr3_aa: CASSYEREGHTQYF; cdr3_nt: TGTGCCAGCAGTTACGAGCGGGAGGGACATACGCAGTATTTT
clone_size: NA; j_call: TRBJ1-6; v_call: TRBV7-2; cdr3_length: 13; d_call: NA; cdr3_aa: CASSLDAFSPLHF; cdr3_nt: TGTGCCAGCAGCTTGGATGCTTTTTCACCCCTCCACTTT
clone_size: NA; j_call: TRBJ1-1; v_call: TRBV13; cdr3_length: 13; d_call: NA; cdr3_aa: CASSLDSGPEAFF; cdr3_nt: TGTGCCAGCAGCTTAGATTCGGGGCCTGAAGCTTTCTTT